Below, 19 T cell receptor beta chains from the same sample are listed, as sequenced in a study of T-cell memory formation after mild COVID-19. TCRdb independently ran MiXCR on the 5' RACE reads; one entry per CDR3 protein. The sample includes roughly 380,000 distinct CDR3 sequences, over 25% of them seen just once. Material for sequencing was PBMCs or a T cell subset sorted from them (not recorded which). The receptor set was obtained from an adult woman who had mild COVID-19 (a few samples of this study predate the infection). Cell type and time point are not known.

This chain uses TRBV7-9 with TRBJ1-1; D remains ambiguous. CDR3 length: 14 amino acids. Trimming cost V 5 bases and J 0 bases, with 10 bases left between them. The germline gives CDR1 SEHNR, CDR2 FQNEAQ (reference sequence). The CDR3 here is CASSKPTLNTEAFF. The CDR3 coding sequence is TGTGCCAGCAGCAAACCGACCTTGAACACTGAAGCTTTCTTT.

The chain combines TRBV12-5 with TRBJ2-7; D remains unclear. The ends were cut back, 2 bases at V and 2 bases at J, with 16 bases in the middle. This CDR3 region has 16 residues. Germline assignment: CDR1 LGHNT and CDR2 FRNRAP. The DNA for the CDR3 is TGTGCTAGTGGTTTGATTTTGAACACCCCCACCTACGAGCAGTACTTC. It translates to CASGLILNTPTYEQYF.

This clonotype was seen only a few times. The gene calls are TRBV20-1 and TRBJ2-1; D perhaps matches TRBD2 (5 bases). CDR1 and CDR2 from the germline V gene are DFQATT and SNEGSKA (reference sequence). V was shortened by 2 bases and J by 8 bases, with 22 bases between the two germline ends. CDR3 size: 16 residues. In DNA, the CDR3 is TGCAGTGCTAGAAGTTATGGCCTAGCCCGAGACTATGAGCAGTTCTTC. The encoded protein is CSARSYGLARDYEQFF.

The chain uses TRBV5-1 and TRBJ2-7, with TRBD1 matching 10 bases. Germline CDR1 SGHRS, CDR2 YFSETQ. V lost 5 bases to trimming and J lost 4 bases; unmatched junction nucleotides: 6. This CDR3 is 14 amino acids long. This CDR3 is CASSAGTGEYEQYF. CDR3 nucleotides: TGCGCCAGCAGTGCCGGGACAGGGGAGTACGAGCAGTACTTC.

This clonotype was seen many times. The CDR3 DNA follows: TGTGCCAGCGGGGCGGCGGACACAGATACGCAGTATTTT. As protein: CASGAADTDTQYF. The chain employs TRBV7-3 and TRBJ2-3, with D possibly being TRBD1 (5 bases). In germline, CDR1 is SGHTA, CDR2 FQGTGA. V was cut by 8 bases and J by 2 bases, with 11 bases left in between. The CDR3 runs 13 residues.

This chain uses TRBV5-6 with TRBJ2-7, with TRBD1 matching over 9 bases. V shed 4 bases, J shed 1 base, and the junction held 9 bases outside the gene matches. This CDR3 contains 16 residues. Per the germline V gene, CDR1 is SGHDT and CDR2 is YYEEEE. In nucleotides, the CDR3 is TGTGCCAGCAGCCTTTCCCGGGACAGGGATTCCTACGAGCAGTACTTC. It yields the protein CASSLSRDRDSYEQYF.

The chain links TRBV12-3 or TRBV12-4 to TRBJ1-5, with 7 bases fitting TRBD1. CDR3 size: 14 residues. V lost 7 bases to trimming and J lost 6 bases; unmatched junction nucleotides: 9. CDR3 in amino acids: CASTGSTGRQPQHF. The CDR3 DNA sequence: TGTGCCAGCACCGGTTCGACAGGGCGTCAGCCCCAGCATTTT.

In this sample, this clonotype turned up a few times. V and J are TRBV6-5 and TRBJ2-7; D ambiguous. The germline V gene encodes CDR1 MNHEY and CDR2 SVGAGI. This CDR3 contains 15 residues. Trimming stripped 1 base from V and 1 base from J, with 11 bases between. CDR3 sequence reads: CASSYWRVKSYEQYF. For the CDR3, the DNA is TGTGCCAGCAGTTACTGGAGAGTCAAGTCCTACGAGCAGTACTTC.

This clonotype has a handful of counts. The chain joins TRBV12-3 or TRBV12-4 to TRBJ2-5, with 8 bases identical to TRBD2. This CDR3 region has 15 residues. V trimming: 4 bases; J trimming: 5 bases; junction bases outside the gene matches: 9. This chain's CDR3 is CASSSIAGTGETQYF. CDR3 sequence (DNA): TGTGCCAGCAGTTCAATAGCGGGGACGGGGGAGACCCAGTACTTC.

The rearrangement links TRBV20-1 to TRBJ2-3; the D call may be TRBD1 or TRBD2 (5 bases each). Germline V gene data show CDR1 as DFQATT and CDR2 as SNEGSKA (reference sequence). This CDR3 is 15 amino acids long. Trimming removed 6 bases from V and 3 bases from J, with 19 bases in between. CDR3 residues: CSAQPGDGVTDTQYF. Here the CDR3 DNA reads TGCAGTGCCCAACCCGGGGACGGGGTGACAGATACGCAGTATTTT.

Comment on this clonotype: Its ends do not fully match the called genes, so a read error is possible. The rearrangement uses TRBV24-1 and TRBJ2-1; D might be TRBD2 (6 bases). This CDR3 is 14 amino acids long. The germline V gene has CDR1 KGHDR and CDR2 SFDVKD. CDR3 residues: CSTSGWDSHNEQFF. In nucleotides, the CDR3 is TGTTCCACCAGTGGCTGGGACTCCCACAATGAGCAGTTCTTC.

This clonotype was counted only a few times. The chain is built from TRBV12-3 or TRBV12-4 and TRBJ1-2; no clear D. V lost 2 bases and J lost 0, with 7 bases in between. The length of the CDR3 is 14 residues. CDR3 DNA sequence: TGTGCCAGCAGTTTATTGGGCTCTAACTATGGCTACACCTTC. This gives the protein CASSLLGSNYGYTF.

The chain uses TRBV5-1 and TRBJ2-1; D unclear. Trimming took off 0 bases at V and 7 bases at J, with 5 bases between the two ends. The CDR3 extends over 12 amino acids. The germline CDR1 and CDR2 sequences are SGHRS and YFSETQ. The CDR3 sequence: CASSLAWNEQFF. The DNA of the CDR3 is TGCGCCAGCAGCTTGGCCTGGAATGAGCAGTTCTTC. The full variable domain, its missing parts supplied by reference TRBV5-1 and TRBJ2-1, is KAGVTQTPRYLIKTRGQQVTLSCSPISGHRSVSWYQQTPGQGLQFLFEYFSETQRNKGNFPGRFSGRQFSNSRSEMNVSTLELGDSALYLCASSLAWNEQFFGPGTRLTVL.

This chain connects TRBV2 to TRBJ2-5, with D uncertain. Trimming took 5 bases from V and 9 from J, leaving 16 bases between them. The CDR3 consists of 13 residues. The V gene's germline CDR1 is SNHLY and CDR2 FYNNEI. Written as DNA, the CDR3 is TGTGCCAGCAGTCCCTCGGATCGGCGACCCCAGTACTTC. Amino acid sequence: CASSPSDRRPQYF.

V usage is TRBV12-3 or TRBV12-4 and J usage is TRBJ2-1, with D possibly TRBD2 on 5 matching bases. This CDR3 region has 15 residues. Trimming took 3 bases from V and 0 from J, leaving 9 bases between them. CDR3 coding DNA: TGTGCCAGCAGTTTCGGGAAGAGCTCCTACAATGAGCAGTTCTTC. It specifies CASSFGKSSYNEQFF.

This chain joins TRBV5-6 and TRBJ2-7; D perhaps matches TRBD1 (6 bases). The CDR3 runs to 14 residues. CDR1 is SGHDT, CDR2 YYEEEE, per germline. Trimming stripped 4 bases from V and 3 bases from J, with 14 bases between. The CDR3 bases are TGTGCCAGCAGCGGGCCCCACAGGGACTACGAGCAGTACTTC. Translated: CASSGPHRDYEQYF. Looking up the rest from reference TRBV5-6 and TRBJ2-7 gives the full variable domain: DAGVTQSPTHLIKTRGQQVTLRCSPKSGHDTVSWYQQALGQGPQFIFQYYEEEERQRGNFPDRFSGHQFPNYSSELNVNALLLGDSALYLCASSGPHRDYEQYFGPGTRLTVT.

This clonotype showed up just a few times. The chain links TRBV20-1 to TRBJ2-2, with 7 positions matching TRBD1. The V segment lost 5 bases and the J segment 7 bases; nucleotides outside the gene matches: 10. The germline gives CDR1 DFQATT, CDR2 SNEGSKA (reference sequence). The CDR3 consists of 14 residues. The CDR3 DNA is TGCAGTGCTCTCGGACAGGTCTGGGGCGGGGAGCTGTTTTTT. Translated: CSALGQVWGGELFF.

The CDR3 DNA reads as TGTGCCAGCAGGTATCGGACAGGGCCCTTGGGGACTGAAGCTTTCTTT. Amino acids: CASRYRTGPLGTEAFF. This chain joins TRBV6-6 and TRBJ1-1, with 8 bases identical to TRBD1. The CDR3 is made up of 16 amino acids. Losses at the gene ends were 6 bases for V and 5 bases for J; bases not matched to a gene: 14. The germline CDR1 and CDR2 sequences are MNHNY and SVGAGI (reference sequence).

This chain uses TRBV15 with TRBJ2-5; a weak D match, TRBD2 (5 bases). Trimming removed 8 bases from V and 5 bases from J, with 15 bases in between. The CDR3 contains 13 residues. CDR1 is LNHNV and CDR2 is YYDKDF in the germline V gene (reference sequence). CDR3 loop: CATESRAGETQYF. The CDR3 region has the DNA TGTGCCACCGAGTCGAGGGCCGGTGAGACCCAGTACTTC.